These T cell receptor beta chains were read from a single sample in a study of shared T cell receptors in the human thymus. TCRdb keeps only in-frame clones here, not all; method: immunoSEQ multiplex PCR. The table has about 380,000 clones, roughly 94% seen once. Sequenced sample: thymocytes. The receptors here all came from a human donor. Both conserved end residues are part of each CDR3. A D gene is named only where the DNA matches it firmly. The listing skips clone size in some rows; elsewhere it reads once, few, many or a size class.

V gene	clone size	J gene	D gene	CDR3 DNA	CDR3 protein
TRBV28	-	TRBJ1-2	-	TGTGCCAGCAGTATGGAGTCCGGGACCAAAAGGCCTCGGCAGAACTATGGCTACACCTTC	CASSMESGTKRPRQNYGYTF
TRBV29-1	-	TRBJ2-3	TRBD2	TGCAGCGTTCTTCAGGGAGCGGGAGTGGGGGATACGCAGTATTTT	CSVLQGAGVGDTQYF
TRBV18	-	TRBJ2-3	TRBD2	TGTGCCAGCTCACTCCCGGCAGCGGGAGTGTATTTT	CASSLPAAGVYF
TRBV14	few	TRBJ1-5	-	TGTGCCAGCAGCCTCGGACAGCTTCCAGGGCAGCCCCAGCATTTT	CASSLGQLPGQPQHF
TRBV7-9	-	TRBJ1-5	-	TGTGCCAGCAGCTTAGCTGGAACAGGGTCCAATCAGCCCCAGCATTTT	CASSLAGTGSNQPQHF
TRBV9	-	TRBJ2-3	-	TGTGCCAGCAGCCTTCGACTACCCACAGATACGCAGTATTTT	CASSLRLPTDTQYF
TRBV28	-	TRBJ2-7	TRBD1	TGTGCCAGCAGTCCAACCCGGGACAGGGGGCACGAGCAGTACTTC	CASSPTRDRGHEQYF
TRBV27	-	TRBJ1-2	-	TGTGCCAGCAGGCCCAGGGGAGGGACGGAGACTAACTATGGCTACACCTTC	CASRPRGGTETNYGYTF
TRBV30	-	TRBJ2-7	TRBD2	TGTGCCTGGAGTGTAGGAGGCCTAGCGGGAGGGGCCCGGGAGCAGTACTTC	CAWSVGGLAGGAREQYF
TRBV12-2	once	TRBJ1-1	-	TGTGCAAGTCGCTTTCTGGGCCTGGGGACTGAAGCTTTCTTT	CASRFLGLGTEAFF
TRBV7-9	-	TRBJ2-1	-	TGTGCCAGCACCCGACAGGCCCCCGGAAGCGATGAGCAGTTCTTC	CASTRQAPGSDEQFF
TRBV4-3	-	TRBJ2-7	TRBD2	TGCGCCAGCAGCACAGATAGCGGGAGCTGGTCCTACGAGCAGTACTTC	CASSTDSGSWSYEQYF
TRBV5-8	once	TRBJ2-7	-	TGTGCCAGCAGCGTGAGACCCGAGCAGTACTTC	CASSVRPEQYF
TRBV9	-	TRBJ1-2	-	TGTGCCAGCAGCGCCTCAACAACGGGGGGACATGACTATGGCTACACCTTC	CASSASTTGGHDYGYTF
TRBV19	-	TRBJ1-1	TRBD1	TGTGCCAGTAGTATATCCTGGACAGGGGGATTGGGGACTGAAGCTTTCTTT	CASSISWTGGLGTEAFF
TRBV5-6	-	TRBJ1-1	-	TGTGCCAGCAGCTTGGGGGGATCAGGGGCGGGGACTGAAGCTTTCTTT	CASSLGGSGAGTEAFF
TRBV7-6	-	TRBJ2-7	TRBD2	TGTGCCAGCAGCTCCCTCTCCGGACTAGCGCCCCACGAGCAGTACTTC	CASSSLSGLAPHEQYF
TRBV6-4	-	TRBJ2-2	-	TGTGCCAGCAGTGACTCAGGGGGAGGGAATAAGGACACCGGGGAGCTGTTTTTT	CASSDSGGGNKDTGELFF
TRBV20-1	-	TRBJ2-2	-	TGCAGTGCTGGGTCGGGGCGCCTGTTTTTT	CSAGSGRLFF
TRBV13	-	TRBJ1-4	-	TGTGCCAGCAGCTTAGTAGCTGAGGATGAAAAACTGTTTTTT	CASSLVAEDEKLFF
TRBV19	-	TRBJ2-7	TRBD2	TGTGCCACTGGACTAGTCTACGAGCAGTACTTC	CATGLVYEQYF
TRBV7-9	-	TRBJ2-5	-	TGTGCCAGCAGCGAACAACTAGCCGACCAAGAGACCCAGTACTTC	CASSEQLADQETQYF
TRBV27	once	TRBJ1-5	-	TGTGCCAGCAGTTTTACCGGGGCGAGCAATCAGCCCCAGCATTTT	CASSFTGASNQPQHF
TRBV4-3	-	TRBJ2-7	-	TGCGCCAGCAGCCAAGACCGGGGCTATCCCTCCTACGAGCAGTACTTC	CASSQDRGYPSYEQYF
TRBV30	-	TRBJ2-7	-	TGTGCCTGGAGGGGAGACAGGTACGAGCAGTACTTC	CAWRGDRYEQYF
TRBV5-1	-	TRBJ2-6	-	TGCGCCAGCAGCTTGGAGTTACAAAGAAAGGCTGGGGCCAACGTCCTGACTTTC	CASSLELQRKAGANVLTF
TRBV2	-	TRBJ2-1	-	TGTGCCAGCACTGAGGGGATCTACAATGAGCAGTTCTTC	CASTEGIYNEQFF
TRBV9	-	TRBJ2-5	TRBD1	TGTGCCAGCAGCGTAGAGGGGGCACGGCAAGAGACCCAGTACTTC	CASSVEGARQETQYF
TRBV27	-	TRBJ2-3	TRBD1	TGTGCCAGCAGTTTATTCCTCCCTGACAGGGCGGGAGATACGCAGTATTTT	CASSLFLPDRAGDTQYF